This T cell receptor (beta chain) was obtained from a study of T-cell memory formation after mild COVID-19. Study-wide points: Mainly CM and EM harbored the contracting CD4+ clones; mainly EMRA harbored the CD8+ ones.

The CDR3 extends over 10 amino acids. Germline V gives CDR1 DFQATT, CDR2 SNEGSKA (reference sequence). V was trimmed by 5 bases and J by 11 bases, leaving 12 bases between them. Comment on this clonotype: Antigen: not known.

TCRdb ran MiXCR on the 5' RACE reads and lists one entry per CDR3 protein. The sample contains roughly 620,000 distinct CDR3 sequences, approximately 18% of which appear only once. The TCR originated in an adult woman who had mild COVID-19 (a few samples of this study predate the infection). Cell type and time point are not known. The sample consisted of PBMCs or a T cell subset sorted from them (not recorded which). The V call is TRBV20-1, the J call TRBJ1-1; unclear D gene. The CDR3 loop reads CSAGADGAFF. The CDR3 DNA reads as TGCAGTGCTGGTGCGGACGGGGCTTTCTTT.